The clone carrying this T cell receptor (beta chain) was observed many times. This entry comes from a study of T cells in Graves' hyperthyroidism and ophthalmopathy. Amplified TCR beta CDR3 regions came from RNA transcripts. First-round RT-PCR of the TCR CDR3 relied on the HTBI primer set. TCRdb ran MiXCR on the multiplex PCR reads and lists one entry per CDR3 protein. Of roughly 750,000 distinct CDR3 sequences in the sample, around 17% were seen once. The CDR3 sequence is 14 residues long. Germline-derived CDR1 and CDR2 are LNHNV and YYDKDF (reference sequence). Trimming took 7 bases from V and 4 from J; bases not matched to a gene: 7. Recently diagnosed hyperthyroidism of less than 2 months' duration affected patients aged 18 to 65. Patients having uncontrolled infection, another autoimmune disease, pregnancy or lactation were not included. Together with thyroid ultrasound, orbital computed tomography, serum thyroxine and TRAb, clinical symptoms were used for diagnoses. The PBMCs studied were ones that came from 10 ml fresh peripheral blood.

The receptor was isolated from a man aged 18 to 30 with Graves' hyperthyroidism. Specimen: blood. J is TRBJ2-1 and V is TRBV15; 7 nucleotides align to TRBD1. The CDR3 is CATNTGQHYNEQFF. In DNA, the CDR3 is TGTGCCACCAACACGGGACAGCATTACAATGAGCAGTTCTTC. The variable domain in full, completed from reference TRBV15 and TRBJ2-1, reads DAMVIQNPRYQVTQFGKPVTLSCSQTLNHNVMYWYQQKSSQAPKLLFHYYDKDFNNEADTPDNFQSRRPNTSFCFLDIRSPGLGDTAMYLCATNTGQHYNEQFFGPGTRLTVL.